These 9 T cell receptor beta chains originate from one sample sequenced in a study of cytomegalovirus exposure and HLA in healthy donors. Both 60 Vbeta primers and 13 Jbeta primers went into the PCR. This table comes from immunoSEQ multiplex PCR, and its TCRdb copy is limited to in-frame clones, with some not included. Of 200,000 or so clones in the sample, approximately 79% are singletons; the top ten hold about 1.7%. Material: PBMCs. These receptor sequences come from a man aged 50 or older in good health and CMV-seronegative.

The sample holds one count of this clone. This chain connects TRBV5-1 to TRBJ2-2; the D gene is possibly TRBD2 (6 bases). The CDR3 is 13 amino acids. Germline CDR1 reads SGHRS; CDR2 reads YFSETQ. V gave up 6 bases and J gave up 6 bases, with 12 bases separating them. The CDR3 here is CASTSREAGELFF. The CDR3 DNA follows: TGCGCCAGCACCTCTAGGGAGGCCGGGGAGCTGTTTTTT.

The chain joins TRBV5-6 to TRBJ1-1; D is unresolved. Germline-derived CDR1 and CDR2 are SGHDT and YYEEEE. Deletions cut 7 bases from V and 1 base from J, with 11 bases between. The CDR3 has 13 residues. CDR3 loop: CASREVGNTEAFF. The CDR3 nucleotides read TGTGCCAGCCGCGAGGTGGGGAACACTGAAGCTTTCTTT.

The genes are TRBV4-1 and TRBJ2-7; 8 bases match TRBD1. This CDR3 is built from 15 residues. Per germline, CDR1 MGHRA and CDR2 YSYEKL. Germline trimming cut 4 bases from V and 1 base from J; bases unmatched to any gene: 6. CDR3: CASSPGQGESYEQYF. CDR3 nucleotide sequence: TGCGCCAGCAGCCCTGGACAGGGTGAGTCCTACGAGCAGTACTTC.

V usage is TRBV4-2 and J usage is TRBJ2-5, with 9 bases identical to TRBD2. The end of the DNA fits TRBJ2-7 better, so the J call may be wrong. This CDR3 contains 17 residues. Germline lookup yields CDR1 LGHNA and CDR2 YNFKEQ. CDR3 residues: CASSQDRTSAFTYEQYF. The CDR3, as DNA: TGTGCCAGCAGCCAAGATAGGACTAGCGCCTTCACCTACGAGCAGTACTTC.

V is TRBV15 and J is TRBJ2-3, with D tentatively TRBD2 (6 bases). The V gene's germline CDR1 is LNHNV and CDR2 YYDKDF (reference sequence). V shed 3 bases and J shed 2 bases, with 12 bases lying between them. The CDR3 consists of 15 residues. This CDR3 reads CATSREGVDTDTQYF. The CDR3 nucleotides read TGTGCCACCAGCAGGGAGGGAGTCGACACAGATACGCAGTATTTT.

Only a few counts were recorded for this clone. The CDR3 is CASSPLGLAENTGELFF. The CDR3 DNA reads TGCGCCAGCAGCCCCCTAGGACTAGCGGAGAACACCGGGGAGCTGTTTTTT. This sequence joins TRBV4-1 and TRBJ2-2; TRBD2 matches at 10 bases. Germline CDR1 reads MGHRA; CDR2 reads YSYEKL. The CDR3 has 17 residues. V shed 4 bases and J 1 base; nucleotides not matched to a gene: 6.

The rearrangement uses TRBV11-2 and TRBJ2-7, with 12 bases fitting TRBD1. Germline V lookup: CDR1 SGHAT, CDR2 FQNNGV. Germline trimming cut 6 bases from V and 6 bases from J; bases unmatched to any gene: 6. This CDR3 spans 14 amino acids. Written as DNA, the CDR3 is TGTGCCAGCAGACCGGGACAGGGGGCGGCCGAGCAGTACTTC. Amino acid sequence: CASRPGQGAAEQYF.

This clone showed up just a few times. The CDR3 DNA is TGTGCCAGCAGCTTAGTACTAGCTAACAATGAGCAGTTCTTC. This sequence encodes CASSLVLANNEQFF. J is TRBJ2-1 and V is TRBV7-6; tentative D call: TRBD2 (6 bases). With 1 base removed from V and 5 bases from J, the gap between germline ends came to 9 bases. This CDR3 contains 14 residues. Germline lookup yields CDR1 SGHVS and CDR2 FNYEAQ. Full variable domain (rest looked up from reference TRBV7-6 and TRBJ2-1): GAGVSQSPRYKVTKRGQDVALRCDPISGHVSLYWYRQALGQGPEFLTYFNYEAQQDKSGLPNDRFSAERPEGSISTLTIQRTEQRDSAMYRCASSLVLANNEQFFGPGTRLTVL.

A note on this clone: The sample contains more than one DNA sequence encoding this CDR3. The chain has TRBV19 and TRBJ1-5, with 9 bases that match TRBD1. In germline, CDR1 is LNHDA, CDR2 SQIVND (reference sequence). There are 15 residues in the CDR3. V lost 1 base, J lost 3 bases, and 1 base stayed unmatched. CDR3 sequence: CASSIGDRVNQPQHF. The CDR3, as DNA: TGTGCCAGTAGTATAGGGGACAGGGTCAATCAGCCCCAGCATTTT.